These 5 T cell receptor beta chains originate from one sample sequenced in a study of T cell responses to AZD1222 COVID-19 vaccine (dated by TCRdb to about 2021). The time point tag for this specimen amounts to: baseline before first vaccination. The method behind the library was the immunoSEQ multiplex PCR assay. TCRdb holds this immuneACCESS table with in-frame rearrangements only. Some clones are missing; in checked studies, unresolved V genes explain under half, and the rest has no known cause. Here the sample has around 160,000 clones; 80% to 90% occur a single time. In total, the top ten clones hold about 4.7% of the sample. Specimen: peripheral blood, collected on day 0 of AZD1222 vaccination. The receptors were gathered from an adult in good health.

The DNA for the CDR3 is TGTGCCAGCAGTTATGTTGGTGGTATGGGGGCCGGCTACACCTTC. This codes for CASSYVGGMGAGYTF. The rearrangement joins TRBV6-5 to TRBJ1-2; the D gene is possibly TRBD1 (6 bases). V shed 3 bases and J shed 8 bases, with 19 bases lying between them. Germline V gives CDR1 MNHEY, CDR2 SVGAGI. This CDR3 is built from 15 residues.

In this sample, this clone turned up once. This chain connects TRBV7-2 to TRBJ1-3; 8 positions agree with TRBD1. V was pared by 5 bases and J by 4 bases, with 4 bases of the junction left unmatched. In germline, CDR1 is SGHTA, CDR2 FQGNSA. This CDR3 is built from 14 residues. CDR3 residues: CASSPGTGGNTIYF. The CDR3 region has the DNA TGTGCCAGCAGCCCCGGGACAGGAGGAAACACCATATATTTT.

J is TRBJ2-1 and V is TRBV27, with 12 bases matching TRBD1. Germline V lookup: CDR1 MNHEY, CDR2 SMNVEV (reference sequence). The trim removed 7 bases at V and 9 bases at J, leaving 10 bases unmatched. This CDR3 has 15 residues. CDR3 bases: TGTGCCAGCAACCCCCGGGACAGGGGGCGGGGTGAGCAGTTCTTC. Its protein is CASNPRDRGRGEQFF.

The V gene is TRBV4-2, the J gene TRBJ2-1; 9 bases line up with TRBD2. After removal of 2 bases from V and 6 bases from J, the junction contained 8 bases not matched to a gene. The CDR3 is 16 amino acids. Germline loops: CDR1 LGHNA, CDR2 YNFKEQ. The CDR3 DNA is TGTGCCAGCAGCCAACCTGCGGGAGGGCCCAGCAATGAGCAGTTCTTC. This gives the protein CASSQPAGGPSNEQFF.

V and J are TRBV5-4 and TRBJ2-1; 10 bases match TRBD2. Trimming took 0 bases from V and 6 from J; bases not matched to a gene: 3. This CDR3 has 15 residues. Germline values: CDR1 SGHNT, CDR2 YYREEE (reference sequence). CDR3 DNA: TGTGCCAGCAGCTTGGAAGCGGGAGGGCCCAATGAGCAGTTCTTC. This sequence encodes CASSLEAGGPNEQFF.